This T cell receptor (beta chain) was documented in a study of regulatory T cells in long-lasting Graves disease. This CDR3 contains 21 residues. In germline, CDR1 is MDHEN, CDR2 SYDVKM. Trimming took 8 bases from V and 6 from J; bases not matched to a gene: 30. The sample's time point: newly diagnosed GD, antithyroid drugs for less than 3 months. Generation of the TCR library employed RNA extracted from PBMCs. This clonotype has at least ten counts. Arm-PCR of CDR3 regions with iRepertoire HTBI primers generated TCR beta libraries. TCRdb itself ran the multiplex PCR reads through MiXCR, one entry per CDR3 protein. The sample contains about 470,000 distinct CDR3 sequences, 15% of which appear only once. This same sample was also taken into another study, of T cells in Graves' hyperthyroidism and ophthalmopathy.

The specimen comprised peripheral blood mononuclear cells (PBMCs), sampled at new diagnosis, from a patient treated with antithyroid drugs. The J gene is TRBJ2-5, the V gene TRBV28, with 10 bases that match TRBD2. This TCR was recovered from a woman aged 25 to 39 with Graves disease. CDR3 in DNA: TGTGCCAGCGGGGGTCCTTTTTCGGTCGGGACGAAGCGGGAGGGCGAACAGACCCAGTACTTC. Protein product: CASGGPFSVGTKREGEQTQYF.